This is a list of T cell receptor beta chains from one sample in a study of Tregs in tolerant kidney transplant recipients. Only in-frame clones appear in the TCRdb table, and some are missing; sequencing was by immunoSEQ multiplex PCR. Of some 90,000 clones in the sample, around 90% were seen once. Sequenced input: CD8+ T cells from blood. The receptors derive from a human donor in good health. The CDR3 runs from the conserved cysteine through the conserved F or W. Each record gives: J gene, V gene, clone size, D gene, CDR3 DNA, CDR3 protein. A D gene is named only where the DNA matches it firmly. The size of a clone is reported for some rows only, either as once, few or many, or as a class for expanded clones.

J gene: TRBJ1-2; V gene: TRBV6-5; clone size: NA; D gene: TRBD1; CDR3 DNA: TGTGCCAGCAGTTACTCGACAGGGGAGGAGGTCTATGGCTACACCTTC; CDR3 protein: CASSYSTGEEVYGYTF
J gene: TRBJ2-7; V gene: TRBV27; clone size: few; D gene: NA; CDR3 DNA: TGTGCCAGCAGTTTGGGTACAGGGGCGGGAGTCTACGAGCAGTACTTC; CDR3 protein: CASSLGTGAGVYEQYF
J gene: TRBJ2-7; V gene: TRBV2; clone size: NA; D gene: NA; CDR3 DNA: TGTGCCAGTCTACGTGACCCCTACGAGCAGTACTTC; CDR3 protein: CASLRDPYEQYF
J gene: TRBJ1-2; V gene: TRBV2; clone size: NA; D gene: TRBD1; CDR3 DNA: TGTGCCAGCAGGGGGACAGCCTATGGCTACACCTTC; CDR3 protein: CASRGTAYGYTF
J gene: TRBJ2-7; V gene: TRBV13; clone size: NA; D gene: NA; CDR3 DNA: TGTGCCAGCAGTTACGGCGGAGAAACCTACGAGCAGTACTTC; CDR3 protein: CASSYGGETYEQYF
J gene: TRBJ2-6; V gene: TRBV6-4; clone size: NA; D gene: NA; CDR3 DNA: TGTGCCAGCAGTGCTGATACTGGGGCCAACGTCCTGACTTTC; CDR3 protein: CASSADTGANVLTF
J gene: TRBJ2-3; V gene: TRBV4-2; clone size: NA; D gene: TRBD2; CDR3 DNA: TGTGCCAGCAGCCAAGATACGGGACAGAAAGCGGGAGGGGTCTTTTATACGCAGTATTTT; CDR3 protein: CASSQDTGQKAGGVFYTQYF
J gene: TRBJ1-1; V gene: TRBV11-2; clone size: NA; D gene: TRBD1; CDR3 DNA: TGTGCCAGCAGCTTAGCCCACAGGGGACTGATGAACACTGAAGCTTTCTTT; CDR3 protein: CASSLAHRGLMNTEAFF
J gene: TRBJ1-6; V gene: TRBV2; clone size: few; D gene: NA; CDR3 DNA: TGTGCCAGCAGTGCTTCCCAGGGGTTGGATTCACCCCTCCACTTT; CDR3 protein: CASSASQGLDSPLHF
J gene: TRBJ2-1; V gene: TRBV4-1; clone size: NA; D gene: TRBD1; CDR3 DNA: TGCGCCAGCAGCCAAGCCGGGACAGGGAATCCTAATGAGCAGTTCTTC; CDR3 protein: CASSQAGTGNPNEQFF
J gene: TRBJ1-3; V gene: TRBV7-3; clone size: NA; D gene: NA; CDR3 DNA: TGTGCCAGCAGCCTCCAGGGAGAAGGCCTTGGAAACACCATATATTTT; CDR3 protein: CASSLQGEGLGNTIYF
J gene: TRBJ1-1; V gene: TRBV30; clone size: NA; D gene: NA; CDR3 DNA: TGTGCCTGGAGTGATCAAGGACCCACTGAAGCTTTCTTT; CDR3 protein: CAWSDQGPTEAFF
J gene: TRBJ1-1; V gene: TRBV7-6; clone size: NA; D gene: TRBD1; CDR3 DNA: TGTGCCAGCAGCTACGGACAGGGAATAAACACTGAAGCTTTCTTT; CDR3 protein: CASSYGQGINTEAFF
J gene: TRBJ2-5; V gene: TRBV4-1; clone size: NA; D gene: TRBD2; CDR3 DNA: TGCGCCAGCAGAAATGGACTAGCCGGAGAGACCCAGTACTTC; CDR3 protein: CASRNGLAGETQYF
J gene: TRBJ1-2; V gene: TRBV6-5; clone size: NA; D gene: TRBD1; CDR3 DNA: TGTGCCAGCAGTTACTCGACAGGGGACTATGGCTACACCTTC; CDR3 protein: CASSYSTGDYGYTF
J gene: TRBJ1-2; V gene: TRBV15; clone size: NA; D gene: TRBD1; CDR3 DNA: TGTGCCACGCGGGGACAGCCCTACTATGGCTACACCTTC; CDR3 protein: CATRGQPYYGYTF
J gene: TRBJ2-3; V gene: TRBV7-2; clone size: NA; D gene: NA; CDR3 DNA: TGTGCCAGCAGCTTAGCCACCGTCATCCCAGATACGCAGTATTTT; CDR3 protein: CASSLATVIPDTQYF
J gene: TRBJ2-4; V gene: TRBV27; clone size: NA; D gene: NA; CDR3 DNA: TGTGCCAGCAGGGGGGGGGACACCCTAGCCAAAAACATTCAGTACTTC; CDR3 protein: CASRGGDTLAKNIQYF
J gene: TRBJ1-1; V gene: TRBV28; clone size: NA; D gene: TRBD1; CDR3 DNA: TGTGCCAGCAGTTTTGGGACAGGGGCCGTTATGAACACTGAAGCTTTCTTT; CDR3 protein: CASSFGTGAVMNTEAFF
J gene: TRBJ2-4; V gene: TRBV18; clone size: NA; D gene: NA; CDR3 DNA: TGTGCCAGCTCACCTCCGGGGGCGGCCAAAAACATTCAGTACTTC; CDR3 protein: CASSPPGAAKNIQYF
J gene: TRBJ2-7; V gene: TRBV7-2; clone size: NA; D gene: NA; CDR3 DNA: TGTGCCAGCAGCCACTCCTACGAGCAGTACTTC; CDR3 protein: CASSHSYEQYF
J gene: TRBJ1-5; V gene: TRBV4-1; clone size: few; D gene: NA; CDR3 DNA: TGCGCCAGCAGCCACCTACAGGGTTGGCCCCAGCATTTT; CDR3 protein: CASSHLQGWPQHF
J gene: TRBJ2-1; V gene: TRBV29-1; clone size: NA; D gene: TRBD2; CDR3 DNA: TGCAGCGTTGTAACTAGCGCCTACAATGAGCAGTTCTTC; CDR3 protein: CSVVTSAYNEQFF
J gene: TRBJ1-1; V gene: TRBV10-2; clone size: few; D gene: NA; CDR3 DNA: TGCGCCAGCAGTTTAGAAACGAACACTGAAGCTTTCTTT; CDR3 protein: CASSLETNTEAFF
J gene: TRBJ2-3; V gene: TRBV30; clone size: NA; D gene: TRBD2; CDR3 DNA: TGTGCCTGGAGTGTACTCGGAGGACTAGCGGCAGATACGCAGTATTTT; CDR3 protein: CAWSVLGGLAADTQYF
J gene: TRBJ2-2; V gene: TRBV12-5; clone size: NA; D gene: TRBD2; CDR3 DNA: TGTGCTAGTGGTTTGGTAAGGAGCGGGGTCACCGGGGAGCTGTTTTTT; CDR3 protein: CASGLVRSGVTGELFF
J gene: TRBJ2-3; V gene: TRBV4-1; clone size: NA; D gene: TRBD2; CDR3 DNA: TGCGCCAGCAGACGGACTAGCGGAAACACAGATACGCAGTATTTT; CDR3 protein: CASRRTSGNTDTQYF
J gene: TRBJ1-2; V gene: TRBV5-6; clone size: NA; D gene: NA; CDR3 DNA: TGTGCCAGCAGCTTCGGAGGGTCGGGCTACACCTTC; CDR3 protein: CASSFGGSGYTF
J gene: TRBJ2-1; V gene: TRBV5-1; clone size: NA; D gene: NA; CDR3 DNA: TGCGCCAGCAGCCCGGGGAATGAGCAGTTCTTC; CDR3 protein: CASSPGNEQFF
J gene: TRBJ2-2; V gene: TRBV29-1; clone size: once; D gene: TRBD1; CDR3 DNA: TGCAGCGTTGACCCCGGGACAGCGAACACCGGGGAGCTGTTTTTT; CDR3 protein: CSVDPGTANTGELFF
J gene: TRBJ2-7; V gene: TRBV10-1; clone size: NA; D gene: NA; CDR3 DNA: TGCGCCAGCAATTACGAGCAGTACTTC; CDR3 protein: CASNYEQYF
J gene: TRBJ1-2; V gene: TRBV19; clone size: NA; D gene: NA; CDR3 DNA: TGTGCCAGTAGTATGAACCCAGGCCATTATGGCTACACCTTC; CDR3 protein: CASSMNPGHYGYTF
J gene: TRBJ2-5; V gene: TRBV21-1; clone size: once; D gene: NA; CDR3 DNA: TGTGCCAGCAGCAACCTGACTAGCGGGAGCCAAGAGACCCAGTACTTC; CDR3 protein: CASSNLTSGSQETQYF
J gene: TRBJ2-7; V gene: TRBV19; clone size: NA; D gene: NA; CDR3 DNA: TGTGCCAGTAGTAGTTTCAGGGGATCCTACGAGCAGTACTTC; CDR3 protein: CASSSFRGSYEQYF
J gene: TRBJ1-1; V gene: TRBV9; clone size: NA; D gene: NA; CDR3 DNA: TGTGCCAGCAGCCCCAATCCGACTTTCTTT; CDR3 protein: CASSPNPTFF
J gene: TRBJ2-5; V gene: TRBV7-9; clone size: NA; D gene: TRBD1; CDR3 DNA: TGTGCCAGCAGCTTAGCCACAGGGGTGGGGGAGACCCAGTACTTC; CDR3 protein: CASSLATGVGETQYF
J gene: TRBJ1-6; V gene: TRBV2; clone size: NA; D gene: NA; CDR3 DNA: TGTGCCAGCAGTGCTGCCAGAACCTATAATTCACCCCTCCACTTT; CDR3 protein: CASSAARTYNSPLHF
J gene: TRBJ1-1; V gene: TRBV6-6; clone size: NA; D gene: NA; CDR3 DNA: TGTGCCAGCAGCGGGCTGACTGAAGCTTTCTTT; CDR3 protein: CASSGLTEAFF
J gene: TRBJ1-1; V gene: TRBV4-1; clone size: NA; D gene: NA; CDR3 DNA: TGCGCCAGCAGCCAAGGCCACTTGAACACTGAAGCTTTCTTT; CDR3 protein: CASSQGHLNTEAFF
J gene: TRBJ2-7; V gene: TRBV11-3; clone size: NA; D gene: NA; CDR3 DNA: TGTGCCAGCAGCTTTGGTCAGACCTACGAGCAGTACTTC; CDR3 protein: CASSFGQTYEQYF
J gene: TRBJ1-5; V gene: TRBV19; clone size: NA; D gene: NA; CDR3 DNA: TGTGCCAGTAACTGGGGGGGAGGGAACGGGCAGCCCCAGCATTTT; CDR3 protein: CASNWGGGNGQPQHF
J gene: TRBJ2-2; V gene: TRBV7-2; clone size: NA; D gene: NA; CDR3 DNA: TGTGCCAGCAGCTTATATTCCGGGCCCCTTCCTACCGGGGAGCTGTTTTTT; CDR3 protein: CASSLYSGPLPTGELFF
J gene: TRBJ1-1; V gene: TRBV6-6; clone size: NA; D gene: TRBD1; CDR3 DNA: TGTGCCAGCAGCCGGGGGACAGGGGGCGACCCTGAAGCTTTCTTT; CDR3 protein: CASSRGTGGDPEAFF
J gene: TRBJ2-7; V gene: TRBV27; clone size: NA; D gene: TRBD2; CDR3 DNA: TGTGCCAGCAGTTTGACTAGCGGGTCGTACGAGCAGTACTTC; CDR3 protein: CASSLTSGSYEQYF
J gene: TRBJ1-1; V gene: TRBV9; clone size: NA; D gene: NA; CDR3 DNA: TGTGCCAGCAGCGTAGGCCTCGGGCAGACTTTCTTT; CDR3 protein: CASSVGLGQTFF
J gene: TRBJ2-5; V gene: TRBV6-5; clone size: NA; D gene: NA; CDR3 DNA: TGTGCCAGCAGTTACCCCGAATGGGGGACCCAGTACTTC; CDR3 protein: CASSYPEWGTQYF
J gene: TRBJ1-3; V gene: TRBV4-1; clone size: NA; D gene: NA; CDR3 DNA: TGCGCCAGCAGCCCTTACAGTCCCGGACGGACCTCTGGAAACACCATATATTTT; CDR3 protein: CASSPYSPGRTSGNTIYF
J gene: TRBJ2-1; V gene: TRBV19; clone size: NA; D gene: NA; CDR3 DNA: TGTGCCAGTAGTATAATCAGGGATAATGAGCAGTTCTTC; CDR3 protein: CASSIIRDNEQFF
J gene: TRBJ1-4; V gene: TRBV6-1; clone size: NA; D gene: NA; CDR3 DNA: TGTGCCAGCAGTGATGGTGGGGGCCAGGAAAAACTGTTTTTT; CDR3 protein: CASSDGGGQEKLFF
J gene: TRBJ1-1; V gene: TRBV9; clone size: few; D gene: NA; CDR3 DNA: TGTGCCAGCAGCGTAGAAGGGGGAATACTGAACACTGAAGCTTTCTTT; CDR3 protein: CASSVEGGILNTEAFF
J gene: TRBJ2-7; V gene: TRBV27; clone size: once; D gene: NA; CDR3 DNA: TGTGCCAGTAACAAACCTGGGAGGGAGCAGTACTTC; CDR3 protein: CASNKPGREQYF
J gene: TRBJ2-1; V gene: TRBV7-9; clone size: NA; D gene: NA; CDR3 DNA: TGTGCCACTGACTGGGGGGCCCACAATGAGCAGTTCTTC; CDR3 protein: CATDWGAHNEQFF
J gene: TRBJ2-3; V gene: TRBV9; clone size: NA; D gene: TRBD1; CDR3 DNA: TGTGCCAGCAGCGTAGTCCGGGACAGAACAGATACGCAGTATTTT; CDR3 protein: CASSVVRDRTDTQYF
J gene: TRBJ2-5; V gene: TRBV6-1; clone size: few; D gene: TRBD2; CDR3 DNA: TGTGCCAGCAGTGAACTAGCGGGAGGGCCAGAGACCCAGTACTTC; CDR3 protein: CASSELAGGPETQYF